This T cell receptor (beta chain) was sequenced for a study of blood T cells in healthy people across ages (dated by TCRdb to between 2015 and 2017). For the wider study: Template switching captured roughly one uniquely barcoded TCR beta cDNA molecule per two T cells in model experiments. The study measured age-related changes in TCR beta repertoire diversity using deep sequencing normalized with unique cDNA molecular identifiers. The donors were split into four age groups: young (average about 16 years), middle-aged (around 40), aged (approximately 59) and long-lived (approximately 80). To avoid experimental bias, donors of different ages were randomly spread across the sequencing lanes. Two additional independent replicas of 1 million unique cDNA reads from the same blood draw were analyzed for two donors (one aged 18 to 29 and one aged 80 or older).

Broader findings and caveats from the paper: Compared with the aged group, more naive CD4+ T cells, fewer expanded clones and increased TCR diversity were shown by the long-lived group, suggesting age selection. A strong correlation was found between observed TCR beta diversity and the percentage of naive T cells measured by flow cytometry. Estimates of total diversity based on one million sequenced T cells were considered lower bounds and underestimates. Because donor CMV infection status was unknown, age-related changes in expanded clonotypes were potentially confounded. Bulk unsorted PBMC profiling prevented conclusive comparison of naive and antigen-experienced compartments. As age increased, observed TCR beta diversity per million T cells dropped in a roughly linear way, and a significant reduction was already evident by age 40.

Systemically healthy Caucasian individuals from Russia, approximately 39 in total and aged roughly 6 to 100 years, were included as donors. Each donor gave roughly 9 milliliters of peripheral blood, drawn into EDTA-treated Vacutainer tubes. Ficoll-Paque density-gradient centrifugation was used to isolate PBMCs, with at least 7 million obtained per sample. Trizol reagent was used to extract total RNA from the PBMCs, yielding at least 5.5 micrograms per sample. For every donor, flow cytometry on a PBMC aliquot measured the percentage of naive CD45RAhigh/CD27high T cells. The library was made by 5' RACE. The reads were generated on an Illumina HiSeq 2500. A second about 7 to 11 cycle PCR used a sample-barcoded 5' primer and a J-beta primer mix. A template-switch 5' adaptor carrying 12 random nucleotides introduced a unique molecular identifier onto each TCR beta cDNA molecule. Each sample yielded at least 3 million CDR3-containing paired-end reads. First-strand cDNA synthesis was performed from all RNA using the Mint cDNA synthesis kit, with priming by a TRBC-specific oligonucleotide. Following uracil-DNA glycosylase treatment, all cDNA underwent a first 18-cycle PCR with the universal primers M1SS and BC2_uni_R. Per the original workflow: For normalization, 1 million high-quality reads were randomly selected from each sample, with every read carrying a distinct molecular identifier. Instead of being binned into consensus sequences, reads with shared molecular identifiers were discarded. MiTCR, with a Q25 quality threshold and the strictest error-elimination algorithm, was used for CDR3 identification, clonotype clustering and error correction. Lower-bound total TCR beta diversity was estimated with a nonparametric unseen species model using Euler transformation. Using fastp at Q25 and MiXCR, TCRdb reprocessed the public reads and kept productive beta chains. Every CDR3 protein is listed once, alongside the most common genes and DNA of its rows. None of the V and J calls come from the authors' own analysis; TCRdb made them. This sample has about 1.8 million distinct CDR3 sequences in its table, and roughly 49% of those were observed once. Roughly 2.1% of the sample belongs to the ten largest clones.

The germline V end is reduced by 4 bases and the J end by 1 base; junction bases left unmatched: 8. The germline V gene (reference sequence) sets CDR1 to SGHNT and CDR2 to YYREEE. From the cysteine up to the phenylalanine, the CDR3 has a length of 16 residues. Here the CDR3 DNA is all that survives: 48 bases in frame from base 1. As concerns this clonotype: Its antigen is currently not known. The input lacks base qualities; no much larger clone sits a single base away.

This clonotype was obtained from a woman between 40 and 55 years old in good health. Sequenced: blood. The chain is made from TRBV5-4 and TRBJ1-2; a stretch of 9 junction bases matches TRBD1. The nucleotide sequence reads as follows: TGTGCCAGCAGCCCGCCCGGGACAGGGCTTAACTATGGCTACACCTTC. This translates into CASSPPGTGLNYGYTF.